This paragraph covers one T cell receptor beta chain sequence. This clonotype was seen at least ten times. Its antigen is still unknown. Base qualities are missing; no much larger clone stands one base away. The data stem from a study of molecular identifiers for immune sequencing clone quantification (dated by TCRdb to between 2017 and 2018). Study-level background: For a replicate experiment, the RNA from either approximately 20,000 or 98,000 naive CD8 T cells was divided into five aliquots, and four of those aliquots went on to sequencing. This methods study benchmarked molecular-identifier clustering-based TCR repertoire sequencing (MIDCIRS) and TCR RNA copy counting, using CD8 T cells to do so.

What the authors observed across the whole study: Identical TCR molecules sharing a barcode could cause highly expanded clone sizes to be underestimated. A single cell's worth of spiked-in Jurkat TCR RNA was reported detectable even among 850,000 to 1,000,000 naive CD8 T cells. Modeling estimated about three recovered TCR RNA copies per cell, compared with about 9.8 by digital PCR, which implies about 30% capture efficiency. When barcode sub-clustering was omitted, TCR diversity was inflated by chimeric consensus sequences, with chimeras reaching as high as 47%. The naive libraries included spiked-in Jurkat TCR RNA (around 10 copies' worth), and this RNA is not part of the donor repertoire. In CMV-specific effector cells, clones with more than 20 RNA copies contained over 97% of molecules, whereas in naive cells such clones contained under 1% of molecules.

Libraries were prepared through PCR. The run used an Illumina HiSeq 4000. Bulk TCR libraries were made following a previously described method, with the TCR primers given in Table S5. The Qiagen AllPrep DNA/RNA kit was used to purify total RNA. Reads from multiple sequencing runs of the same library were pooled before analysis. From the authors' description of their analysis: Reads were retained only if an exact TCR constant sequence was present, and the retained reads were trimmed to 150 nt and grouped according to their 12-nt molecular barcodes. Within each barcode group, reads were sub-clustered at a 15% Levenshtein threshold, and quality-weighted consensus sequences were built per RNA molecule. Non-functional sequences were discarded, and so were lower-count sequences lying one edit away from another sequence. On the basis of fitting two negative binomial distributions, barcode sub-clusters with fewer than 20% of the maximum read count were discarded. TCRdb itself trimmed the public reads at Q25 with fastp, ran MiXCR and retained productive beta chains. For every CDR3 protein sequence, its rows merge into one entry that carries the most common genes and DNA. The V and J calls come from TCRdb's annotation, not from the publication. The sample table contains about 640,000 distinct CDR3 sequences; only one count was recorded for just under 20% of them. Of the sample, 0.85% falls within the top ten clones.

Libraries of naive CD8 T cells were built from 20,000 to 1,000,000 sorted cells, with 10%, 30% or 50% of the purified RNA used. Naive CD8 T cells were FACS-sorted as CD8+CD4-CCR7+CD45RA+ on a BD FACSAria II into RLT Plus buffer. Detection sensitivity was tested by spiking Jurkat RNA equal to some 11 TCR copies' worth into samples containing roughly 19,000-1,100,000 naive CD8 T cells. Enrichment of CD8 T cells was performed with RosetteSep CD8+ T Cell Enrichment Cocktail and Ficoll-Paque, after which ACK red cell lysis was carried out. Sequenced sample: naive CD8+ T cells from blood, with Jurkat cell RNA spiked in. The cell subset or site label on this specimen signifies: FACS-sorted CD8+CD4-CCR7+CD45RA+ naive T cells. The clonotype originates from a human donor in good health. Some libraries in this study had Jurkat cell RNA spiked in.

The DNA sequence reads TGTGCCAGCAGTTCGACACCGGGACAGGGGGCTGGAGATACGCAGTATTTT. Its translation is CASSSTPGQGAGDTQYF. Here the chain combines TRBV28 and TRBJ2-3; 12 junctional bases match TRBD1. The CDR3 contains 17 residues, cysteine and phenylalanine counted. The retained sequence is limited to the CDR3, 51 bases, with the frame set at the first base. V is trimmed back by 4 bases and J by 5 bases, and the junction contains 10 bases that no gene match accounts for. The germline V gene supplies CDR1 MDHEN and CDR2 SYDVKM.